One sample yielded the 16 T cell receptor beta chains listed below, sequenced in a study of blood T cells in healthy people across ages. A second PCR of 7 to 11 cycles used a sample-barcoded 5' primer and a J-beta primer mix. TCRdb re-called the 5' RACE reads with MiXCR, one entry per CDR3 protein. The data contain hundreds of thousands of distinct CDR3 sequences, about 34% of them singletons. Sample: blood. Receptor source: a woman of 80 years or more in good health.

This clonotype was detected many times. The chain recombines TRBV6-1 with TRBJ1-5; no firm D call. Germline V gives CDR1 MNHNS, CDR2 SASEGT. The CDR3 runs 14 residues. Between the trimmed V and J ends, which lost 2 bases and 2 bases, there was a span of 7 bases. CDR3 protein: CASSELRGNQPQHF. The CDR3 nucleotides are TGTGCCAGCAGTGAACTAAGGGGCAATCAGCCCCAGCATTTT.

The chain is built from TRBV11-2 and TRBJ1-3, with a possible D match to TRBD1 (6 bases). The CDR3 contains 16 residues. Looked up from germline, CDR1 is SGHAT and CDR2 is FQNNGV. V gave up 1 base and J gave up 4 bases, with 14 bases separating them. CDR3 DNA: TGTGCCAGCAGCTTAGGGACAGCCAACGACGGAAACACCATATATTTT. It codes for CASSLGTANDGNTIYF.

The V gene is TRBV20-1, the J gene TRBJ1-6, with 11 bases aligning to TRBD1. The CDR3 is made up of 17 amino acids. The germline V gene encodes CDR1 DFQATT and CDR2 SNEGSKA (reference sequence). V gave up 5 bases and J gave up 0 bases; unmatched junction bases: 6. This CDR3 reads CSALGQGANSYNSPLHF. DNA of the CDR3: TGCAGTGCTCTTGGACAGGGGGCAAACTCCTATAATTCACCCCTCCACTTT.

The genes are TRBV28 and TRBJ2-3, with 10 nucleotides matching TRBD2. V lost 8 bases and J lost 3; bases outside the gene matches: 17. This CDR3 is 18 amino acids long. CDR1 is MDHEN, CDR2 SYDVKM, per germline. CDR3 nucleotide sequence: TGTGCCAGCCTCGGGCTAGCGGGGGCCCCTACATCGACAGATACGCAGTATTTT. It yields the protein CASLGLAGAPTSTDTQYF.

This sequence joins TRBV20-1 and TRBJ2-5; D is undetermined. The CDR3 totals 12 residues. V dropped 3 bases and J dropped 1 base, with 6 bases sitting between them. Germline V gives CDR1 DFQATT, CDR2 SNEGSKA (reference sequence). CDR3 amino acids: CSARILQETQYF. CDR3 nucleotides: TGCAGTGCTAGGATACTCCAAGAGACCCAGTACTTC.

In the case of this clonotype: With a much larger clone just one base away, this may be a read error. The chain joins TRBV6-6 to TRBJ1-5; TRBD1 is a possible D gene (5 bases). Trimming removed 7 bases from V and 4 bases from J, with 20 bases in between. CDR1 is MNHNY, CDR2 SVGAGI, per germline (reference sequence). This CDR3 has 16 amino acids. This CDR3 reads CASIRGSRGVNQPQHF. The CDR3, as DNA: TGTGCCAGCATCCGGGGCAGCCGTGGTGTTAATCAGCCCCAGCATTTT.

The chain carries TRBV5-1 and TRBJ2-3; 9 nucleotides agree with TRBD2. CDR3 size: 15 residues. Looked up from germline, CDR1 is SGHRS and CDR2 is YFSETQ. J gave up 4 bases and V 6 bases, and 9 bases lay outside the gene matches. CDR3 residues: CASTTGGGASDTQYF. In DNA, the CDR3 is TGCGCCAGCACCACCGGCGGGGGGGCTTCAGATACGCAGTATTTT.

For this clonotype: A single base separates this from a much larger clone, so it may be a read error. Written as DNA, the CDR3 is TGTGCCAGCCCACTCGGGGCAGCGGTCCAAGAGACCCAGTACTTC. Translated: CASPLGAAVQETQYF. The chain joins TRBV18 to TRBJ2-5; either TRBD1 or TRBD2 may supply D (5 bases each). CDR1 and CDR2 (germline): KGHSH, LQKENI. The CDR3 is 15 residues long. The V end was cut by 8 bases, the J end by 1 base, with 17 bases between.

Concerning this clonotype itself: The junction shows a germline mismatch at one end, possibly a read error. J is TRBJ2-5 and V is TRBV2; the D is unclear. Germline V gives CDR1 SNHLY, CDR2 FYNNEI. CDR3 length: 11 amino acids. The CDR3 reads CASRATETRYF. CDR3 nucleotide sequence: TGTGCCAGCAGGGCCACGGAGACCCGGTACTTC. The complete variable domain, with remaining parts taken from reference TRBV2 and TRBJ2-5, reads EPEVTQTPSHQVTQMGQEVILRCVPISNHLYFYWYRQILGQKVEFLVSFYNNEISEKSEIFDDQFSVERPDGSNFTLKIRSTKLEDSAMYFCASRATETRYFGPGTRLLVL.

At least ten counts were recorded for this clonotype. The rearrangement joins TRBV7-2 to TRBJ1-2; tentative D call: TRBD1 (6 bases). The CDR3 runs 15 residues. CDR1 and CDR2 (germline): SGHTA, FQGNSA. V was pared by 5 bases and J by 6 bases, with 19 bases between. The CDR3, as DNA: TGTGCCAGCAGCCGGAGACAACAGGGTCTTAATGGCTACACCTTC. Translated: CASSRRQQGLNGYTF.

This clonotype has only a few counts. This chain joins TRBV5-1 and TRBJ1-1; D is perhaps TRBD1 (5 bases). This CDR3 spans 15 amino acids. Germline CDR1 is SGHRS and CDR2 is YFSETQ. Between the trimmed V and J ends, which lost 1 base and 1 base, there was a span of 11 bases. The CDR3 DNA follows: TGCGCCAGCAGCTTGCGGTGGGGGGGGAACACTGAAGCTTTCTTT. Protein sequence: CASSLRWGGNTEAFF.

The chain couples TRBV9 to TRBJ2-7, with D unresolved. V was trimmed by 3 bases and J by 7 bases, leaving 17 bases between them. This CDR3 comprises 14 residues. Per germline, CDR1 SGDLS and CDR2 YYNGEE. The CDR3: CASSGATDLGEQYF. CDR3 nucleotide sequence: TGTGCCAGCAGCGGAGCTACCGATCTGGGTGAGCAGTACTTC.

To note about this clonotype: Just one base apart from a much larger clone, this may be a read error. DNA for the CDR3: TGTGCCAGCAGCTTATTGGTTAGCGGGGCTACCTACAATGAGCAGTACTTC. Translating gives CASSLLVSGATYNEQYF. The chain joins TRBV11-2 to TRBJ2-7; 8 bases are shared with TRBD2. The CDR3 totals 17 residues. The junction had 16 bases not matched to a gene; V was cut back by 2 bases and J by 7 bases. Germline-derived CDR1 and CDR2 are SGHAT and FQNNGV.

This clonotype was seen many times. The chain uses TRBV7-2 and TRBJ1-2, with a possible D match to TRBD1 (6 bases). V was clipped by 3 bases and J by 4 bases, with 12 bases between them. The CDR3 consists of 14 residues. The germline V gene encodes CDR1 SGHTA and CDR2 FQGNSA. CDR3 loop: CASSLGQSFYGYTF. In DNA, the CDR3 is TGTGCCAGCAGCTTGGGACAATCCTTCTATGGCTACACCTTC.

Only a few counts were recorded for this clonotype. This chain uses TRBV27 with TRBJ1-1; 12 bases align to TRBD1. Germline-derived CDR1 and CDR2 are MNHEY and SMNVEV (reference sequence). Losses at the gene ends were 3 bases for V and 12 bases for J; bases not matched to a gene: 8. This CDR3 has 14 residues. The CDR3 spells CASSFKGQGARTFF. The CDR3 DNA reads as TGTGCCAGCAGTTTTAAGGGACAGGGGGCGCGAACTTTCTTT.

This clonotype has at least ten counts. V usage is TRBV6-5 and J usage is TRBJ2-1; 7 bases fit TRBD2. Trimming cost V 2 bases and J 8 bases; bases outside gene matches: 6. The CDR3 length is 14 residues. The germline gives CDR1 MNHEY, CDR2 SVGAGI. This CDR3 is CASSYAGDLYEQFF. The CDR3 DNA is TGTGCCAGCAGTTACGCGGGAGACCTATATGAGCAGTTCTTC.